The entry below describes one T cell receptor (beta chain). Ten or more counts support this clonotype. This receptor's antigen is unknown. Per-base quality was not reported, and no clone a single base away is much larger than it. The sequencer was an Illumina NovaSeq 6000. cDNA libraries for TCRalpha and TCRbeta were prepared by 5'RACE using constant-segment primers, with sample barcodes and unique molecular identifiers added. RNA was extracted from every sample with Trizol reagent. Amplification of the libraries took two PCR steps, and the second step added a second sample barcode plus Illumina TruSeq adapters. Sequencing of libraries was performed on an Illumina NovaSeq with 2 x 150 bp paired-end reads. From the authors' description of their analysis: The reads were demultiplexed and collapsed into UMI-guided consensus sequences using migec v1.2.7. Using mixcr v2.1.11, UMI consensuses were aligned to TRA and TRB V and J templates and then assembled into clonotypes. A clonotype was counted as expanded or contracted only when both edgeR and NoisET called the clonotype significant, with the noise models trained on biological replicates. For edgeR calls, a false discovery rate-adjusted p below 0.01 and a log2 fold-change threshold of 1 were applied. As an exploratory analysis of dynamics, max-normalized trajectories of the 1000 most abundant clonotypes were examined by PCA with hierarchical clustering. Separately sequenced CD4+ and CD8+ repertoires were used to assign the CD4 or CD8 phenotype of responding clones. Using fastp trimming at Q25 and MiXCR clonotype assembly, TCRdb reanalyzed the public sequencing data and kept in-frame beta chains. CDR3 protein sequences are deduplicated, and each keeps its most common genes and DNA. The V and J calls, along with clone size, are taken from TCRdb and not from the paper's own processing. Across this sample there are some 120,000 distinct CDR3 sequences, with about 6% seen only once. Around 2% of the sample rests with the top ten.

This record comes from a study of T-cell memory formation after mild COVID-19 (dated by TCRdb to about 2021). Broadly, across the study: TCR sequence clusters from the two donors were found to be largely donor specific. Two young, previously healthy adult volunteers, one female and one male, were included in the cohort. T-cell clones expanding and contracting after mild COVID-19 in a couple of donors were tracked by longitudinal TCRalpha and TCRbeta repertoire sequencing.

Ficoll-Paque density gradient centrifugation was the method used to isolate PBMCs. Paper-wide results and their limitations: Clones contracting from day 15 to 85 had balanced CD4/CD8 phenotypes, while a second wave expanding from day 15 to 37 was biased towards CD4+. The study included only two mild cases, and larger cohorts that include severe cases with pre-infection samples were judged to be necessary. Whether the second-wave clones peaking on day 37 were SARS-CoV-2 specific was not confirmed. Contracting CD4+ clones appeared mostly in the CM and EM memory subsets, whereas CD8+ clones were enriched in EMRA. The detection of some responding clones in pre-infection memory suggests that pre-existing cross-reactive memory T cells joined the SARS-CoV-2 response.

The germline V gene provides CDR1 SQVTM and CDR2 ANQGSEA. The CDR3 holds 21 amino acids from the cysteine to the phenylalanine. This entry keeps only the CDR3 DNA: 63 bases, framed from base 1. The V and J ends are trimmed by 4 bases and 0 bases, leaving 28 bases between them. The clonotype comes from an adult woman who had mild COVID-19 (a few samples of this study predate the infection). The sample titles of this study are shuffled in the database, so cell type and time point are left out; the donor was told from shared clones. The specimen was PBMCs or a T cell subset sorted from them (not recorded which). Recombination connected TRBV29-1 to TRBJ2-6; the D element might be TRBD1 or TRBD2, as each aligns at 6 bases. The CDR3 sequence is CSVGEGSTLRGLSSGANVLTF. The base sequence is TGCAGCGTTGGTGAAGGGAGCACGCTTCGGGGGCTTAGCTCTGGGGCCAACGTCCTGACTTTC. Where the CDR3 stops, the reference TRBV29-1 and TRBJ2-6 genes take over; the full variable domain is SAVISQKPSRDICQRGTSLTIQCQVDSQVTMMFWYRQQPGQSLTLIATANQGSEATYESGFVIDKFPISRPNLTFSTLTVSNMSPEDSSIYLCSVGEGSTLRGLSSGANVLTFGAGSRLTVL.